This T cell receptor beta chain appears in the sequencing data of a study of cytomegalovirus exposure and HLA in healthy donors. The PCR made use of 60 Vbeta and 13 Jbeta primers. Only in-frame clones appear in the TCRdb table, and some are missing; sequencing was by immunoSEQ multiplex PCR. Here the sample spans some 120,000 clones, about 9.4% being singletons. Sequenced material: PBMCs. The clonotype originates from a woman aged 40 to 50 in good health and CMV-seropositive.

This CDR3 is CASSSTAGGDEQYF. CDR3 bases: TGTGCCAGCAGTTCTACGGCTGGGGGGGACGAGCAGTACTTC. The chain combines TRBV6-6 with TRBJ2-7; TRBD2 aligns across 7 bases. With 4 bases clipped from V and 5 bases from J, the junction kept 8 bases outside the gene matches. Germline CDR1 MNHNY, CDR2 SVGAGI (reference sequence). The CDR3 is made up of 14 amino acids.